The sequence of this T cell receptor (beta chain) was determined in a study of Tregs in tolerant kidney transplant recipients. V was pared by 0 bases and J by 4 bases, with 12 bases between. From germline, CDR1 is SNHLY and CDR2 FYNNEI. The CDR3 consists of 15 residues. Points from the study as a whole: Findings come from small patient numbers and require larger validation. For some patients, primers changed over time, blocking nucleotide-level comparison. This study did not directly address biological reproducibility.

Worth noting for this clone: Its matching antigen is unknown. The sequence runs out 3 residues before the end of the CDR3; the remainder is reconstructed from the germline J gene.

Recipients received nonmyeloablative bone marrow transplants from related graft donors, with transient mixed chimerism. Data came from immunoSEQ multiplex PCR; TCRdb stores just in-frame clones and leaves some out. Its table records roughly 14,000 clones. This TCR was recovered from a human patient who received a combined kidney and bone marrow transplant. The T cells may partly be graft donor cells. V usage is TRBV2 and J usage is TRBJ1-1; D gene unclear. The specimen was CD8+ T cells from blood (PBMCs), collected 6 months after the transplant. CDR3 DNA, as far as it was read: TGTGCCAGCAGTGAAGCGCCGGGGAGGGTCACTGAA. This gives the protein CASSEAPGRVTE. The entire CDR3 reads CASSEAPGRVTEAFF.